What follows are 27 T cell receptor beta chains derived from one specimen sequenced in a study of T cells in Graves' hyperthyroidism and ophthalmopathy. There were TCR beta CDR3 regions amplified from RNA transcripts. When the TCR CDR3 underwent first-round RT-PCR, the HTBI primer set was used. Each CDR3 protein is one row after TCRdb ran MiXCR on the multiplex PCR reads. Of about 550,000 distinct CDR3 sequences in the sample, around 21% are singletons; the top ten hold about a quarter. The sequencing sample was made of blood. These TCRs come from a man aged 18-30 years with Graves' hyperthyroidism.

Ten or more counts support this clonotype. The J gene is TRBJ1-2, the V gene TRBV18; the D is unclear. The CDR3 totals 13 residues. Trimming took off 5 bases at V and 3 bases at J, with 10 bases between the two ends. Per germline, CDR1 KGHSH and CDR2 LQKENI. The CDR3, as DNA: TGTGCCAGCTCAGGGATTAGGGACTATGGCTACACCTTC. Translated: CASSGIRDYGYTF.

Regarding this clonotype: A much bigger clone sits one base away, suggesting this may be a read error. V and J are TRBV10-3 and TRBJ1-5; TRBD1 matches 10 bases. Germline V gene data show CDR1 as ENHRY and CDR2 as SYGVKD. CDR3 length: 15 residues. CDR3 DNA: TGTGTCATCAAATCCGGGACAGGGGTCAATCAGCCCCAGCATTTT. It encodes CVIKSGTGVNQPQHF.

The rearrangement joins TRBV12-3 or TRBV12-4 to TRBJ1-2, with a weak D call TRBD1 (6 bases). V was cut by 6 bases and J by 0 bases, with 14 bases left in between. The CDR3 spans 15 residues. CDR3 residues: CASSLTGRANYGYTF. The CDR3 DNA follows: TGTGCCAGCAGCCTCACAGGGAGAGCTAACTATGGCTACACCTTC.

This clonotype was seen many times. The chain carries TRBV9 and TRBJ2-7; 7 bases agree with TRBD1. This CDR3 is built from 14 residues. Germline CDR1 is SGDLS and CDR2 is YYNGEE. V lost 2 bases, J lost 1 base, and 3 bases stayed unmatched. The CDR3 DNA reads TGTGCCAGCAGCGTGGGACAGTCTTCCTACGAGCAGTACTTC. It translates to CASSVGQSSYEQYF.

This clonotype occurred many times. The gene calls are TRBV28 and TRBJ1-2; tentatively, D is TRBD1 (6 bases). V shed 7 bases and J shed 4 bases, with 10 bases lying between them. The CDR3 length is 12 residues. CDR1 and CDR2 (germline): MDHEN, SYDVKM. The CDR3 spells CASNREAYGYTF. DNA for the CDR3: TGTGCCAGCAACAGGGAGGCCTATGGCTACACCTTC.

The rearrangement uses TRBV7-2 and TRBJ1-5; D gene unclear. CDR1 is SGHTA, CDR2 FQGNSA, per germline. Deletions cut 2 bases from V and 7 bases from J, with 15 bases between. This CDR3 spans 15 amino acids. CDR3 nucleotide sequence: TGTGCCAGCAGCTTAACTGGTTCCTCCGGGCAGCCCCAGCATTTT. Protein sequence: CASSLTGSSGQPQHF.

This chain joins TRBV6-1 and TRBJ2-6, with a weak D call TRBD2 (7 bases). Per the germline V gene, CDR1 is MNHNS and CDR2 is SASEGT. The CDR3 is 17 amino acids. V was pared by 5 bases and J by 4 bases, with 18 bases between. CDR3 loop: CASSPEGGASGANVLTF. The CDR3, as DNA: TGTGCCAGCAGTCCGGAAGGGGGGGCGTCCGGGGCCAACGTCCTGACTTTC.

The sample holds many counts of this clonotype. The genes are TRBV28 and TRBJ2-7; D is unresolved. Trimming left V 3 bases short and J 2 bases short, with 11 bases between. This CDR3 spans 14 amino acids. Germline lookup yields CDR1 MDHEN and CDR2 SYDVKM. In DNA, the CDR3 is TGTGCCAGCAGTTTGAGGCCCCACCCCTACGAGCAGTACTTC. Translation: CASSLRPHPYEQYF.

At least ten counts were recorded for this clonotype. Here the CDR3 DNA reads TGTGCCAGCAGTGAAAGGGGGACGCAGTTCGAGCAGTACTTC. Translated: CASSERGTQFEQYF. V gene TRBV6-1 combines with J gene TRBJ2-7; maybe TRBD1 (6 bases). Germline V gene sequence: CDR1 MNHNS, CDR2 SASEGT. There are 14 residues in the CDR3. The ends were cut back, 2 bases at V and 6 bases at J, with 14 bases in the middle.

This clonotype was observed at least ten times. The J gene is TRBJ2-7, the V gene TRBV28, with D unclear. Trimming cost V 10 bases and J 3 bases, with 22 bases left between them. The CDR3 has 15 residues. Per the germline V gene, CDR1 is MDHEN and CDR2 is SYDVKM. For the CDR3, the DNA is TGTGCCACCTCAGGTAGTATGAGCATTTTCTACGAGCAGTACTTC. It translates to CATSGSMSIFYEQYF.

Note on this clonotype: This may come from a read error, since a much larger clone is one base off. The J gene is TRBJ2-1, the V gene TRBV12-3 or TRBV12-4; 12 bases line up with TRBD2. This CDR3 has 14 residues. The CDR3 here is CATGLAGGRNGQFF. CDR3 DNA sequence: TGTGCCACCGGGCTAGCGGGGGGGAGGAATGGGCAGTTCTTC.

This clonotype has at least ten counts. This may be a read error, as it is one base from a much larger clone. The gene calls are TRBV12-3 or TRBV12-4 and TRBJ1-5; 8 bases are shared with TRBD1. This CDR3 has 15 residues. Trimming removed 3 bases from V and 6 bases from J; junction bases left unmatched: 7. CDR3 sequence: CASSFRQGYIQPQHF. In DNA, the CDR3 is TGTGCCAGCAGTTTTCGACAGGGGTACATTCAGCCCCAGCATTTT.

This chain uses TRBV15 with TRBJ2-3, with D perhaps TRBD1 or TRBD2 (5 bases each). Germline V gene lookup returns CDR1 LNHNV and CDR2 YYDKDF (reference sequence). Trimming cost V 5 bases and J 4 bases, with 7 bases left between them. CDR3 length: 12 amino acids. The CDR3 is CATSLGPDTQYF. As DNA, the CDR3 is TGTGCCACCAGCCTGGGACCAGATACGCAGTATTTT.

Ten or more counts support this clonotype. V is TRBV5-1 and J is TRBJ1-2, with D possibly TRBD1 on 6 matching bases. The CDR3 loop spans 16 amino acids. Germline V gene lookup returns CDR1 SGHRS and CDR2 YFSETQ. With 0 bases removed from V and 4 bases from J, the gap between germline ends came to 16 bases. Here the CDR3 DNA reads TGCGCCAGCAGCTTGGAATACAGGGTAGGCGCCTATGGCTACACCTTC. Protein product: CASSLEYRVGAYGYTF.

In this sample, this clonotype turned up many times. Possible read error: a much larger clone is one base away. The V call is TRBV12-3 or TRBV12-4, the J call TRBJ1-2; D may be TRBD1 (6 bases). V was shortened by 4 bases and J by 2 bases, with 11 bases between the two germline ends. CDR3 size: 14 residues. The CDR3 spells CASSWGDKNYGYTF. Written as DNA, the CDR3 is TGTGCCAGCAGTTGGGGGGACAAGAACTATGGCTACACCTTC.

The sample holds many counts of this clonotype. This chain's CDR3 is CSGSGGPYYEQYF. In DNA, the CDR3 is TGCAGCGGGAGCGGGGGTCCTTACTACGAGCAGTACTTC. This chain connects TRBV20-1 to TRBJ2-7, with TRBD2 matching 8 bases. The germline V gene encodes CDR1 DFQATT and CDR2 SNEGSKA (reference sequence). The CDR3 covers 13 residues.

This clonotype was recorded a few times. Here the CDR3 reads CASRYLAGEPEQYF. The CDR3 bases are TGTGCCAGCAGATACTTAGCGGGAGAACCCGAGCAGTACTTC. This chain joins TRBV7-2 and TRBJ2-7, with 9 positions matching TRBD2. Germline V CDR1 and CDR2: SGHTA, FQGNSA. Trimming took 6 bases from V and 6 from J; bases not matched to a gene: 9. This CDR3 contains 14 residues.

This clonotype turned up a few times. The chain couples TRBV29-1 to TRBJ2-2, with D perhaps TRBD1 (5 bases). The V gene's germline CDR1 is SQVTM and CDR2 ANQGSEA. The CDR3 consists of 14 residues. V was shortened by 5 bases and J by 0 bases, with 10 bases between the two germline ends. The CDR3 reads CSVSDNANTGELFF. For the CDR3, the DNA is TGCAGCGTTTCGGACAACGCGAACACCGGGGAGCTGTTTTTT.

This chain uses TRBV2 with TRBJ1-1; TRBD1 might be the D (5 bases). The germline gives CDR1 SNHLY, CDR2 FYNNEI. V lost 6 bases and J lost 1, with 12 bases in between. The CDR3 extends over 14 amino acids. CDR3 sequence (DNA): TGTGCCAGCAGAGGAACGGGGACGAACACTGAAGCTTTCTTT. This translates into CASRGTGTNTEAFF.

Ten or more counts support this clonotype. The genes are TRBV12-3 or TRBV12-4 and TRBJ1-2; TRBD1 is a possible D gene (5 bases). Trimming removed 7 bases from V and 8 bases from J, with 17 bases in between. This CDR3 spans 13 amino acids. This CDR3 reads CASTKPGGKGYTF. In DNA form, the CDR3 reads TGTGCCAGCACCAAGCCCGGGGGAAAGGGCTACACCTTC.

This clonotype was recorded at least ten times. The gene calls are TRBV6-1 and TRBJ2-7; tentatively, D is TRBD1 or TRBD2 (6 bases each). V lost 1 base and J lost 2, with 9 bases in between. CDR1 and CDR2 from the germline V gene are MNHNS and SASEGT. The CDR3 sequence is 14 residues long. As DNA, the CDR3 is TGTGCCAGCAGTGAAGGGGGGGCCCCCTACGAGCAGTACTTC. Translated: CASSEGGAPYEQYF.

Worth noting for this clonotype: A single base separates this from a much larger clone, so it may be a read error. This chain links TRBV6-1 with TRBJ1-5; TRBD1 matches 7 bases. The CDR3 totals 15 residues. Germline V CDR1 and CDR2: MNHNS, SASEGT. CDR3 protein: CAGSQVTGGNQPQHF. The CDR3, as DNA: TGTGCCGGCAGTCAGGTCACAGGGGGCAATCAGCCCCAGCATTTT.

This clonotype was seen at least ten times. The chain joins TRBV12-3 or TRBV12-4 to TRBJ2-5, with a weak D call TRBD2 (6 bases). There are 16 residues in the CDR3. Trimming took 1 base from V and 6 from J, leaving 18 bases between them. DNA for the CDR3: TGTGCCAGCAGTTTAGGCTTCCGGGGAGGCGAACAGACCCAGTACTTC. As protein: CASSLGFRGGEQTQYF.

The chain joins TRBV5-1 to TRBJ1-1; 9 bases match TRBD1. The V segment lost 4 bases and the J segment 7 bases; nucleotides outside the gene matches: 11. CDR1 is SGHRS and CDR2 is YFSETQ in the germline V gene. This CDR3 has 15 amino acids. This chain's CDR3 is CASSGWGQGVGEAFF. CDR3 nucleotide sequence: TGCGCCAGCAGCGGGTGGGGACAGGGCGTCGGTGAAGCTTTCTTT.

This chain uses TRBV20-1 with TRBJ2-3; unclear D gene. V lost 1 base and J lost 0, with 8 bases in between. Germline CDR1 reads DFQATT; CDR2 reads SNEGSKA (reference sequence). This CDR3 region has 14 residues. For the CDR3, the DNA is TGCAGTGCTAGAGGGATCGCTAGCACAGATACGCAGTATTTT. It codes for CSARGIASTDTQYF.

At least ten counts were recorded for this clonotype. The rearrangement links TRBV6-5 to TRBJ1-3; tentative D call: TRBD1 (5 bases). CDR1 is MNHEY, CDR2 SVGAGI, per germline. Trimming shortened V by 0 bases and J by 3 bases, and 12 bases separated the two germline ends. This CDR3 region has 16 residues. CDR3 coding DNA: TGTGCCAGCAGTTACTCAAAGACAGCCAGTGGAAACACCATATATTTT. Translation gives CASSYSKTASGNTIYF.

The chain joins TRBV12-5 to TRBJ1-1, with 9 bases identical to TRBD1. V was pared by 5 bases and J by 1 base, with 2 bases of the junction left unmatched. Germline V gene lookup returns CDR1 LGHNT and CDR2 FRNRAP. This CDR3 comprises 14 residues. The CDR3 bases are TGTGCTAGTGGTGTACAGGGGGCGAACACTGAAGCTTTCTTT. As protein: CASGVQGANTEAFF.